This T cell receptor beta chain was captured by sequencing in a study of molecular identifiers for immune sequencing clone quantification. TCRdb processed the PCR reads anew with MiXCR; each CDR3 protein has one entry. Of just under 650,000 distinct CDR3 sequences detected, 20% appear once; the ten largest clones hold under 0.95%. The germline V gene encodes CDR1 MDHEN and CDR2 SYDVKM. CDR3 length: 17 amino acids. Concerning this clonotype: Just one base apart from a much larger clone, this may be a read error.

This clonotype was sampled from a human donor in good health. Some libraries in this study had Jurkat cell RNA spiked in. The sequenced material came from naive CD8+ T cells from blood, with Jurkat cell RNA spiked in. The subset here: FACS-sorted CD8+CD4-CCR7+CD45RA+ naive T cells. The V call is TRBV28, the J call TRBJ2-7; a possible D gene is TRBD1 (6 bases). The CDR3 bases are TGTGCCAGCAGTTTAACCGTGACAGGTTTGCTCTCCTGCGAGCAGTACTTC. It translates to CASSLTVTGLLSCEQYF.